Presented here are 18 T cell receptor beta chains from one specimen sequenced in a study of metastatic and nonmetastatic thyroid tumors. None of the patients had undergone any treatment ahead of thyroid surgery. TCRdb re-analyzed the PCR reads through MiXCR. The sample lists 15,000 to 20,000 clones, about a quarter occurring once. Material for sequencing was tumor tissue. All receptors derive from a female donor with papillary thyroid cancer or a benign thyroid nodule (not recorded which). Some clones in this sample may be carry-over from other donors' samples.

This clone was seen at least ten times. This chain links TRBV12-3 or TRBV12-4 with TRBJ2-3, with D tentatively TRBD1 (6 bases). The CDR3 has 15 amino acids. V lost 3 bases, J lost 1 base, and 11 bases lay in between. CDR3 DNA: TGTGCCAGCAGTTTCAGGGGCCTAGGCACAGATACGCAGTATTTT. Translated: CASSFRGLGTDTQYF.

This chain connects TRBV6-1 to TRBJ1-2; D is unresolved. Germline CDR1 and CDR2: MNHNS and SASEGT. V lost 6 bases and J lost 4, with 21 bases in between. The CDR3 runs 16 residues. The CDR3 sequence is CASRESRVQLCYGYTF. DNA of the CDR3: TGTGCCAGCAGGGAGTCTAGGGTACAGTTATGCTATGGCTACACCTTC.

This clone came up a few times. A much larger clone sits a single nucleotide away, making a read error possible. Within the sample, other DNA sequences also encode this same CDR3. The genes are TRBV2 and TRBJ2-5; 9 nucleotides agree with TRBD2. This CDR3 region has 15 residues. Germline V gene sequence: CDR1 SNHLY, CDR2 FYNNEI. Germline trimming cut 8 bases from V and 5 bases from J; bases unmatched to any gene: 12. This CDR3 reads CASGAGGGRGETQYF. In DNA form, the CDR3 reads TGTGCCAGCGGCGCGGGTGGCGGGAGGGGGGAGACCCAGTACTTC. Full variable domain (remainder filled in from reference TRBV2 and TRBJ2-5): EPEVTQTPSHQVTQMGQEVILRCVPISNHLYFYWYRQILGQKVEFLVSFYNNEISEKSEIFDDQFSVERPDGSNFTLKIRSTKLEDSAMYFCASGAGGGRGETQYFGPGTRLLVL.

The sample holds many counts of this clone. The gene calls are TRBV2 and TRBJ2-3; 9 bases match TRBD1. V trimming: 4 bases; J trimming: 4 bases; junction bases outside the gene matches: 6. The CDR3 covers 15 residues. CDR1 and CDR2 from the germline V gene are SNHLY and FYNNEI. Written as DNA, the CDR3 is TGTGCCAGCAGTGGGTTGGGACAGGGAGCAGATACGCAGTATTTT. Protein: CASSGLGQGADTQYF.

This clone was seen many times. The rearrangement links TRBV6-1 to TRBJ2-7; D is uncertain. The germline CDR1 and CDR2 sequences are MNHNS and SASEGT. The CDR3 totals 15 residues. V lost 1 base and J lost 2, with 12 bases in between. The CDR3 sequence is CASSEGGLPAYEQYF. The CDR3 bases are TGTGCCAGCAGTGAAGGGGGATTGCCTGCCTACGAGCAGTACTTC.

This clone was seen ten or more times. The V and J genes are TRBV19 and TRBJ1-2; a weak D match, TRBD1 (6 bases). The CDR3 extends over 14 amino acids. The germline CDR1 and CDR2 sequences are LNHDA and SQIVND (reference sequence). The V end was cut by 3 bases, the J end by 5 bases, with 13 bases between. Here the CDR3 reads CASSINRERYGYTF. The CDR3 DNA follows: TGTGCCAGTAGTATTAACAGGGAGAGGTATGGCTACACCTTC.

V gene TRBV12-3 or TRBV12-4 combines with J gene TRBJ2-4; D uncertain. The CDR3 extends over 12 amino acids. V shed 2 bases and J shed 6 bases, with 5 bases lying between them. The CDR3 coding sequence is TGTGCCAGCAGTTTATCGAGAAACATTCAGTACTTC. Protein: CASSLSRNIQYF.

The chain combines TRBV6-6 with TRBJ1-2; tentatively, D is TRBD1 (5 bases). With 7 bases removed from V and 3 bases from J, the gap between germline ends came to 27 bases. Germline V gene lookup returns CDR1 MNHNY and CDR2 SVGAGI (reference sequence). This CDR3 comprises 18 residues. CDR3 sequence: CASIQTLQAGSRYYGYTF. CDR3 in DNA: TGTGCCAGCATTCAAACCCTACAGGCGGGGTCCAGATACTATGGCTACACCTTC.

The chain's CDR3 is CAVSTGVGGSYEQYF. The CDR3 nucleotides are TGTGCCGTCTCAACGGGAGTGGGGGGTTCCTACGAGCAGTACTTC. The chain recombines TRBV18 with TRBJ2-7; D may be TRBD2 (6 bases). This CDR3 is 15 amino acids long. V shed 11 bases and J shed 1 base, with 21 bases lying between them. Germline loops: CDR1 KGHSH, CDR2 LQKENI.

The table lists this clone with a few counts. This chain uses TRBV6-2 or TRBV6-3 with TRBJ2-7, with D perhaps matching TRBD1 (5 bases). This CDR3 region has 12 residues. V was shortened by 7 bases and J by 2 bases, with 9 bases between the two germline ends. Germline V lookup: CDR1 MNHEY, CDR2 SVGEGT. The CDR3 reads CASKDMTYEQYF. CDR3 in DNA: TGTGCCAGCAAGGACATGACCTACGAGCAGTACTTC.

About this clone itself: Lacking the conserved final phenylalanine or tryptophan, this CDR3 likely reflects a read error. V is TRBV20-1 and J is TRBJ1-5; D not certain. Germline CDR1 is DFQATT and CDR2 is SNEGSKA (reference sequence). This CDR3 region has 14 residues. V was trimmed by 5 bases and J by 0 bases, leaving 11 bases between them. As DNA, the CDR3 is TGCAGTGCTGCGGTTCCGCATAGCAATCAGCCCCAGCATCTT. Translating it yields CSAAVPHSNQPQHL.

Points on this clone: The junction departs from germline at one end; a sequencing error may be responsible. The chain is built from TRBV5-1 and TRBJ2-3, with unresolved D. This CDR3 comprises 13 residues. Germline loops: CDR1 SGHRS, CDR2 YFSETQ. CDR3 region: CASSLADLDTQYF. The DNA of the CDR3 is TGCGCCAGCAGCTTGGCCGACCTGGATACTCAGTATTTT. Filled out from reference TRBV5-1 and TRBJ2-3, the complete variable domain reads KAGVTQTPRYLIKTRGQQVTLSCSPISGHRSVSWYQQTPGQGLQFLFEYFSETQRNKGNFPGRFSGRQFSNSRSEMNVSTLELGDSALYLCASSLADLDTQYFGPGTRLTVL.

This clone was counted ten times or more. CDR3 DNA sequence: TGCAGTGCTAGTGAAATTGCCGGGGCTACATTCCATGGCTACACCTTC. Translated, it gives CSASEIAGATFHGYTF. The chain joins TRBV20-1 to TRBJ1-2; a weak D match, TRBD1 (5 bases). Germline CDR1 and CDR2: DFQATT and SNEGSKA (reference sequence). Trimming took 3 bases from V and 6 from J, leaving 23 bases between them. CDR3 size: 16 residues.

V gene TRBV18 combines with J gene TRBJ2-7, with D possibly matching TRBD2 (6 bases). The V end was cut by 2 bases, the J end by 4 bases, with 12 bases between. Germline V gene lookup returns CDR1 KGHSH and CDR2 LQKENI. CDR3 length: 14 residues. The CDR3 bases are TGTGCCAGCTCACCAGCGACTAGTTTTTACGAGCAGTACTTC. Its translation: CASSPATSFYEQYF.

Many counts were recorded for this clone. This chain joins TRBV18 and TRBJ2-1, with D maybe TRBD1 (5 bases). CDR3 length: 13 amino acids. V dropped 6 bases and J dropped 4 bases, with 10 bases sitting between them. CDR1 and CDR2 (germline): KGHSH, LQKENI. CDR3: CASSPGPYNEQFF. CDR3 DNA sequence: TGTGCCAGCTCTCCAGGGCCTTACAATGAGCAGTTCTTC.

This clone has only a few counts. This chain links TRBV6-1 with TRBJ2-2, with TRBD2 matching 10 bases. The CDR3 contains 14 residues. Trimming took 5 bases from V and 3 from J; bases not matched to a gene: 0. Looked up from germline, CDR1 is MNHNS and CDR2 is SASEGT. The CDR3 sequence: CASSSGGDTGELFF. CDR3 DNA sequence: TGTGCCAGCAGTAGCGGGGGGGACACCGGGGAGCTGTTTTTT.

The J gene is TRBJ2-7, the V gene TRBV7-2; 7 bases fit TRBD2. Trimming at V came to 4 bases and at J to 3 bases, leaving 3 bases not matched to a gene. The CDR3 has 13 amino acids. The germline gives CDR1 SGHTA, CDR2 FQGNSA. CDR3 DNA: TGTGCCAGCAGCTCAGGGAGGGGCTACGAGCAGTACTTC. Protein: CASSSGRGYEQYF.

This clone has more than one count but fewer than ten. V is TRBV9 and J is TRBJ2-3, with D uncertain. The germline gives CDR1 SGDLS, CDR2 YYNGEE. Trimming took 5 bases from V and 2 from J, leaving 33 bases between them. The CDR3 consists of 21 residues. The DNA for the CDR3 is TGTGCCAGCAGTTTGATAGAGACCAATAACTACCAAGATTTTTACACAGATACGCAGTATTTT. This codes for CASSLIETNNYQDFYTDTQYF. The whole variable domain, remainder taken from reference TRBV9 and TRBJ2-3, is DSGVTQTPKHLITATGQRVTLRCSPRSGDLSVYWYQQSLDQGLQFLIQYYNGEERAKGNILERFSAQQFPDLHSELNLSSLELGDSALYFCASSLIETNNYQDFYTDTQYFGPGTRLTVL.